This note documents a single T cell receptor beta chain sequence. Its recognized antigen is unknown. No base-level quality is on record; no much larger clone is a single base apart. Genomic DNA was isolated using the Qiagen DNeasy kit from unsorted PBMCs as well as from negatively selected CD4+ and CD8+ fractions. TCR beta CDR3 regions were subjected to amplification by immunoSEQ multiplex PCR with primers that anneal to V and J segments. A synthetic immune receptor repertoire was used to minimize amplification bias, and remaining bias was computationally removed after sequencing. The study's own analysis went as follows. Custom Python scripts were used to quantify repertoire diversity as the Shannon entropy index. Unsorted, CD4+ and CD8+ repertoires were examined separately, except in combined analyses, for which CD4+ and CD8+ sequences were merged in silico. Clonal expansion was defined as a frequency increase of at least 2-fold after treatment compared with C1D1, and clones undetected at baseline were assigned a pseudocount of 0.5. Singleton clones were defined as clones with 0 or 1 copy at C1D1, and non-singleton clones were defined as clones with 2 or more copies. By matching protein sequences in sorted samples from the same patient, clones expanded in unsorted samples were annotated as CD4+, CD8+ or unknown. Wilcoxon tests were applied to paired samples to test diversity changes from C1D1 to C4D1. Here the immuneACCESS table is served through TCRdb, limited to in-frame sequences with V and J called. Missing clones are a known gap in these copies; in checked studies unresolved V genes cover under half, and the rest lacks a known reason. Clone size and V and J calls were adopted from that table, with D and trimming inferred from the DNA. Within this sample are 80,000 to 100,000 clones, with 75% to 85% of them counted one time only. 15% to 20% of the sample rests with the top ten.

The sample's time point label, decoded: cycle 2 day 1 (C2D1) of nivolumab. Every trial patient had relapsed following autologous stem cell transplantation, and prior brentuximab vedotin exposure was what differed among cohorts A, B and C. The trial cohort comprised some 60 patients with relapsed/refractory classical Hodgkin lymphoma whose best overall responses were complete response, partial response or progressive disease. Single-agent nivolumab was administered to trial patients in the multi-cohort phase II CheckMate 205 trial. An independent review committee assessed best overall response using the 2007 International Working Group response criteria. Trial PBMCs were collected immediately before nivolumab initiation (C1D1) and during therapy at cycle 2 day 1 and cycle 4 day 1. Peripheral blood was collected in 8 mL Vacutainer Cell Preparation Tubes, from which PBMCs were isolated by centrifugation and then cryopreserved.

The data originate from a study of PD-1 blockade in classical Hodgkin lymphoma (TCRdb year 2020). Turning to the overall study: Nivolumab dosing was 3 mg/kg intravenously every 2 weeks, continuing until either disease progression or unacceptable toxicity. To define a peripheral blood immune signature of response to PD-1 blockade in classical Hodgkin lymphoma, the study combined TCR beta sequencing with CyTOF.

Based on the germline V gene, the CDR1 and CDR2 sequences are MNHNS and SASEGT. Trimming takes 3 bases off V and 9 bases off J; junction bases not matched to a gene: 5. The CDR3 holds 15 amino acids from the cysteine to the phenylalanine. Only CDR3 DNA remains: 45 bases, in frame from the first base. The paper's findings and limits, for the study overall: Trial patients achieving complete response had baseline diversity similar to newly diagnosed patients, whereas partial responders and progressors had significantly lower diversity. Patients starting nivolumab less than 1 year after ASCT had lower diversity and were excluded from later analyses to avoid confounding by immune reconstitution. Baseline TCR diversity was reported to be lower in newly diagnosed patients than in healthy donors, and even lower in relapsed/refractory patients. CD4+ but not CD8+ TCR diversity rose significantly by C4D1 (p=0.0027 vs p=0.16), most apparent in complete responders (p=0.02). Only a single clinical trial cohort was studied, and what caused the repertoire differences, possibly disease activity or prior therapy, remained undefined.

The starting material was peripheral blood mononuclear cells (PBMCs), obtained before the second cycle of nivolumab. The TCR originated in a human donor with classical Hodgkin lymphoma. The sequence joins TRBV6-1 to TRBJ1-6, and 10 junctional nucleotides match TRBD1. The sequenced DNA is TGTGCCAGCAGTGACCGGACAGGGGGAGGTTCACCCCTCCACTTT. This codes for CASSDRTGGGSPLHF.